The source of this T cell receptor (beta chain) is a study of response to subunit inactivated influenza vaccine. TCRdb re-called the RT-PCR reads with MiXCR, one entry per CDR3 protein. This table has about 500,000 distinct CDR3 sequences, approximately 15% appearing once. The CDR3 runs 17 residues. Findings of the study overall: Researchers suggested that each seasonal influenza vaccination recruits few new T cells.

Ten or more counts support this clonotype. Its specificity is unknown. This sequence originates from a man in his fifties or sixties who received an inactivated influenza vaccine. The gene calls are TRBV21-1 and TRBJ2-7. TRBV21-1 is assigned pseudogene status. Specimen: CD4+ T cells sorted from PBMCs, collected less than 25 months after vaccination. CDR3 region: CASSKRAIAGGCYEQYF. CDR3 nucleotide sequence: TGTGCCAGCAGCAAGCGGGCTATCGCGGGGGGCTGCTACGAGCAGTACTTC.